This T cell receptor beta chain was sequenced for a study of control samples from healthy donors and cancer patients. The method was immunoSEQ multiplex PCR; TCRdb's version includes in-frame clones alone and lacks a portion of them. The data show about 44,000 clones, with more than 70% seen just once and about a tenth held by the top ten. The germline V gene has CDR1 SGDLS and CDR2 YYNGEE. CDR3 length: 13 amino acids. With V trimmed by 5 bases and J by 5 bases, 5 bases remained unmatched. The chain joins TRBV9 to TRBJ2-5, with TRBD2 identical over 8 bases. The receptor was isolated from a woman aged 55-69 years with lung cancer. The material sequenced was PBMCs. CDR3 region: CASSPGGWETQYF. The DNA of the CDR3 is TGTGCCAGCAGTCCGGGAGGGTGGGAGACCCAGTACTTC.